This T cell receptor (beta chain) appears in the sequencing data of a study of beta chain features in type 1 diabetes. The wider study: Across the samples, approximately 110,000,000 sorted cells were examined in total.

With regard to this clone: The antigen remains unidentified.

Study conclusions and caveats: TCRB CDR3s from Type 1 diabetes patients were moderately but significantly shorter in all four CD4+ subsets.

cDNA synthesis used the whole RNA isolate, giving expressed TCRB sequences. The table came from immunoSEQ multiplex PCR; TCRdb's copy has only in-frame clones and leaves some out. The data show a few hundred thousand clones, approximately 14% seen once. Sequencing used central memory CD4+ T cells from blood. This TCR came from a man aged 25 to 40 in good health.

The CDR3 reads CASSLASGGKSPLHF. The CDR3 region has the DNA TGCGCCAGCAGCTTGGCCTCAGGGGGCAAGTCACCCCTCCACTTT. V gene TRBV5-1 combines with J gene TRBJ1-6; 8 bases agree with TRBD1. This CDR3 has 15 amino acids. Germline CDR1 SGHRS, CDR2 YFSETQ. After removal of 0 bases from V and 10 bases from J, the junction contained 6 bases not matched to a gene.